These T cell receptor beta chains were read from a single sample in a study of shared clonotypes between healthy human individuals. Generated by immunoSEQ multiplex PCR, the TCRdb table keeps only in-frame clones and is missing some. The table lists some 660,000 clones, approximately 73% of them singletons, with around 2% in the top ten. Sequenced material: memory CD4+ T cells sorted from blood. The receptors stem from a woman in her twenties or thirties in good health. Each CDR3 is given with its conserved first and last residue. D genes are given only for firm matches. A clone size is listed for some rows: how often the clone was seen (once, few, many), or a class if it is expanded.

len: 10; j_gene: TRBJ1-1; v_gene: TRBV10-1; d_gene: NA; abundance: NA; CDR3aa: CASTRGVAFF; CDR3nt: TGCGCCAGCACCAGGGGAGTTGCTTTCTTT
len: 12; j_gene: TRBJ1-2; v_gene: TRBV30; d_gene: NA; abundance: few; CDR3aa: CAWRSGVGGYTF; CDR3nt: TGTGCCTGGAGGTCCGGGGTAGGTGGCTACACCTTC
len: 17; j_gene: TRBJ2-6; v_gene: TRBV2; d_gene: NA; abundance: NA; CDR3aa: CASSQQDISSGANVLTF; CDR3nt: TGTGCCAGCAGTCAGCAGGATATTTCCTCTGGGGCCAACGTCCTGACTTTC
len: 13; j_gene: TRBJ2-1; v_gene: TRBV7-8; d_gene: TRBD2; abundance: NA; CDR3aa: CASSLGGRKEQFF; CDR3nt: TGTGCCAGCAGCTTAGGCGGGAGGAAGGAGCAGTTCTTC
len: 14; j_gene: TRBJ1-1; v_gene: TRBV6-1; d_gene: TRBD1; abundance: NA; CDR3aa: CASSLQGGGTEAFF; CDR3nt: TGTGCCAGCAGTTTACAGGGGGGCGGCACTGAAGCTTTCTTT
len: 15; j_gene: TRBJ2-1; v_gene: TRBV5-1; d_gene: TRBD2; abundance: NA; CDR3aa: CASSPLAGTYNEQFF; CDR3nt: TGCGCCAGCAGCCCACTAGCGGGAACCTACAATGAGCAGTTCTTC
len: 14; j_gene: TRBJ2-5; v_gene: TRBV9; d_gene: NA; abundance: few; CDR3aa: CASSQPGRSETQYF; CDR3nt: TGTGCCAGCAGCCAACCGGGGCGTTCAGAGACCCAGTACTTC
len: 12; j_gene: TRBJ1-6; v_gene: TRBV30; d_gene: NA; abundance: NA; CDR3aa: CAWSLRASPLHF; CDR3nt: TGTGCCTGGAGTTTGAGGGCTTCACCCCTCCACTTT
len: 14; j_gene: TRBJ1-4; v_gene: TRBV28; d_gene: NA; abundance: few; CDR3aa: CASTWGGGSEKLFF; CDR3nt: TGTGCCAGCACCTGGGGGGGAGGGAGTGAAAAACTGTTTTTT
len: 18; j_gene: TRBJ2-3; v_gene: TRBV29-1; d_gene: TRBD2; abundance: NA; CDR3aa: CSVWTVPTISGRGDTQYF; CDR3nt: TGCAGCGTTTGGACAGTACCGACTATTAGCGGGAGAGGAGATACGCAGTATTTT
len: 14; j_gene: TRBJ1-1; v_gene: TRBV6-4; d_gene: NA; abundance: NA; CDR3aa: CASSLSMGNTEAFF; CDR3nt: TGTGCCAGCAGCCTTTCTATGGGCAACACTGAAGCTTTCTTT
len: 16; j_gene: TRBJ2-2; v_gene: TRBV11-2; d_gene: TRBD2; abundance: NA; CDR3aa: CASSFAGGLNTGELFF; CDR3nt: TGTGCCAGCAGCTTTGCGGGAGGGCTAAACACCGGGGAGCTGTTTTTT